A selection of T cell receptor beta chains follows, all from one sample in a study of T cell responses to AZD1222 COVID-19 vaccine. The table came from immunoSEQ multiplex PCR; TCRdb's copy has only in-frame clones and leaves some out. Of 140,000 to 150,000 clones in the sample, 75% to 95% are singletons; the top ten hold 1.4%. The sample consisted of peripheral blood, taken on day 0 of AZD1222 vaccination. These receptors all come from an adult in good health. Both conserved end residues are trimmed from each CDR3.

v_call cdr3_aa
TRBV3-1/TRBV3-2 ASSQVGRGNTHGYT
TRBV29-1 SVEDLGRAYGYT
TRBV7-9 ASSRWDGSSYNSPLH
TRBV7-9 ASSLVEDNYGYT
TRBV6-2/TRBV6-3 ASSYGRASSGNTIY
TRBV29-1 SVDTGPYSNQPQH
TRBV6-5 ASSWASANYGYT
TRBV3-1/TRBV3-2 ASSQDGDRGYNQPQH
TRBV30 AWSVGQSPLH
TRBV5-5 ASSLVGRSYEQY
TRBV12-5 ASGLALGTQGSRNTIY
TRBV5-6 ATLGGGRRTEAF
TRBV27 ASSLYPPGQTSQHSNQPQH
TRBV6-2/TRBV6-3 ASSYSQGGPQH
TRBV18 ASSPATSGRRKQF
TRBV14 ASSHLTRPNTGELF
TRBV5-1 ASSFLGPSYEQY
TRBV9 ASSVRSGEPRTDTQY
TRBV6-1 ASSDDRTGTEAF
TRBV27 ASSPGTSGGAGETQY
TRBV4-1 ASSQDVLFREAF
TRBV6-5 ASSYMGTAGDTQY
TRBV27 ASSLIGGEQY
TRBV29-1 SVLGALGYT
TRBV11-2 ASSFLGIGYEKLF
TRBV7-6 ASSLTGGAGFGELF
TRBV6-2/TRBV6-3 ASSRIAGGQETQY
TRBV27 ASSPPAGGGGYT
TRBV13 ASSLAGEQY
TRBV5-6 ASSLGTGRAGRGAF
TRBV6-2/TRBV6-3 ASSYPDREETQY
TRBV7-8 ASRGTGERYNSPLH
TRBV19 ASSPTGVSNQPQH
TRBV6-2/TRBV6-3 ASSLIVEFLDEQY
TRBV19 ASSTRDGGYEQY
TRBV7-9 ASSFVSDGYT
TRBV3-1/TRBV3-2 ASSRNRNQPQH
TRBV4-3 ASSQLPVGGDQPQH
TRBV30 AWSVLDRGQSPLH
TRBV6-1 ASSEGVYWTPQH
TRBV5-4 ASSSDRGSANTEAF
TRBV15 ATSRSTVRGIDEQF
TRBV5-1 ASSLEGGNSPLH
TRBV9 ASSVYPNSGADYGYT
TRBV9 ASSVGGGASPLH
TRBV10-3 AIIEPGQGNYGYT
TRBV28 ASLLSGDNTEAF
TRBV12-3/TRBV12-4 ASSLRTAYEQY
TRBV7-3 ASSLTGPSNEQF